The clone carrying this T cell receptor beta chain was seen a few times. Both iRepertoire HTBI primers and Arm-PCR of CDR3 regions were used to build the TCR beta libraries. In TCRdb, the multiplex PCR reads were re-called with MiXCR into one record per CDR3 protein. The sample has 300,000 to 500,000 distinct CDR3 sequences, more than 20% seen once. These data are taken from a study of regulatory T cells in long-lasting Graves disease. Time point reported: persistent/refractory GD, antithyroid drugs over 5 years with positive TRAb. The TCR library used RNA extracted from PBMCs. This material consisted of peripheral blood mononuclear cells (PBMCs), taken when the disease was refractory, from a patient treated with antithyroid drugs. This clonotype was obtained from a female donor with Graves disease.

The CDR3, as DNA: TGTGCCAGCTGGACAGTTAGCAATCAGCCCCAGCATTTT. Translated: CASWTVSNQPQHF. The chain uses TRBV28 and TRBJ1-5; possible D gene TRBD1, 6 bases. Looked up from germline, CDR1 is MDHEN and CDR2 is SYDVKM. The CDR3 runs to 13 residues. V lost 8 bases and J 0 bases, leaving 8 bases between the germline ends.